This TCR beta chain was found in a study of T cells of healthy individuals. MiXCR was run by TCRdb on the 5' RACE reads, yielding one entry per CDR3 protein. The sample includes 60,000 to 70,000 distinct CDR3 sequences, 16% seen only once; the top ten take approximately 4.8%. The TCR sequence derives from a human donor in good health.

The CDR3 region has the DNA TGTGCCAGCAGTTTCAGAGGACAGCCGCTTACGGATGAGCAGTTCTTC. It is translated as CASSFRGQPLTDEQFF. The chain uses TRBV28 and TRBJ2-1; perhaps TRBD1 as D (6 bases). Trimming stripped 3 bases from V and 8 bases from J, with 20 bases between. This CDR3 spans 16 amino acids. Germline V gives CDR1 MDHEN, CDR2 SYDVKM.